The present T cell receptor (beta chain) was sequenced within a study of blood T cell repertoires in COVID-19. Overall study: Researchers got acute and convalescent COVID-19 samples from the United States, Italy and Spain. The analysed material was cDNA or gDNA that came from T cells, B-cell-depleted T cells, or PBMCs.

CDR1 is SGHVS, CDR2 FNYEAQ, per germline. The CDR3 consists of 14 residues. V lost 3 bases and J 5 bases, leaving 13 bases between the germline ends. The authors' processing: Estimation of nucleated cell counts relied on the amplification of reference gene primers. TCRdb's table, derived via immunoSEQ multiplex PCR, lists solely in-frame clones and lacks some. V, J and clone size are those of that table, while D and trimming were read from the DNA. This table holds some 58,000 clones, 75% to 95% found once. V gene TRBV7-6 combines with J gene TRBJ2-5, with D perhaps TRBD1 (6 bases). The clonotype was recovered from a middle-aged man with acute or convalescent COVID-19. Sequenced: peripheral blood. The CDR3 DNA reads as TGTGCCAGCAGCTTCCGGCCAGGGGTGGAGACCCAGTACTTC. The encoded protein is CASSFRPGVETQYF.